This TCR beta chain was observed in a study of PD-L1 blockade in urothelial cancer. Time point described: pretreatment peripheral blood. CDR1 is LNHNV, CDR2 YYDKDF, per germline (reference sequence). This CDR3 contains 15 residues. The trim removed 4 bases at V and 6 bases at J, leaving 6 bases unmatched. This clone showed up just once. Every PCR was spiked with synthetic TCR analog templates. Clones were read by immunoSEQ multiplex PCR, and TCRdb kept only the in-frame ones, dropping some. The sample shows about 47,000 clones, more than 75% of them seen only once. This TCR came from a middle-aged man with urothelial cancer. The J gene is TRBJ2-1, the V gene TRBV15; 10 nucleotides match TRBD2. The specimen was PBMCs, collected around atezolizumab (anti-PD-L1) treatment. In DNA form, the CDR3 reads TGTGCCACCAGCATACTAGCGGGGACAGTCAATGAGCAGTTCTTC. Translation gives CATSILAGTVNEQFF.